A single sample is the source of the 28 T cell receptor beta chains below, sequenced in a study of blood T cell repertoires in COVID-19. Assay used: immunoSEQ multiplex PCR; TCRdb lists only in-frame clones, some missing. The sample yields roughly 250,000 clones, about 91% seen once. The sequencing input was PBMCs or T cells enriched from blood (not recorded which). The source of these receptors is a woman in her 40s with acute COVID-19.

The gene calls are TRBV27 and TRBJ2-7, with 8 bases identical to TRBD1. V trimming: 6 bases; J trimming: 2 bases; junction bases outside the gene matches: 6. CDR1 and CDR2 from the germline V gene are MNHEY and SMNVEV (reference sequence). The CDR3 runs 14 residues. CDR3 nucleotides: TGTGCCAGCAGCCCGGCAGGGGGCACCTACGAGCAGTACGTC. It translates to CASSPAGGTYEQYV.

As concerns this clone: Additional DNA sequences in this sample encode the identical CDR3. This CDR3 reads CASSSRYGYTF. The CDR3 nucleotides read TGTGCCAGCAGTTCCCGCTATGGCTACACCTTC. The gene calls are TRBV28 and TRBJ1-2; D is undetermined. V lost 4 bases and J lost 4, with 4 bases in between. Germline CDR1 and CDR2: MDHEN and SYDVKM. This CDR3 is built from 11 residues.

The gene calls are TRBV12-3 or TRBV12-4 and TRBJ2-5, with D unresolved. CDR3 size: 13 residues. Trimming shortened V by 6 bases and J by 2 bases, and 10 bases separated the two germline ends. CDR3 loop: CASSPQNQETQYF. DNA for the CDR3: TGTGCCAGCAGCCCCCAGAATCAAGAGACCCAGTACTTC.

Points on this clone: At the DNA level, this CDR3 is encoded by other sequences in the same sample as well. The rearrangement uses TRBV7-9 and TRBJ2-4; D is perhaps TRBD1 (5 bases). Trimming left V 3 bases short and J 7 bases short, with 7 bases between. CDR1 is SEHNR and CDR2 is FQNEAQ in the germline V gene (reference sequence). The CDR3 has 12 residues. The CDR3 bases are TGTGCCAGCAGCTTCCAGGGTAACATTCAGTACTTC. It encodes CASSFQGNIQYF.

The chain carries TRBV3-1 (or the pseudogene TRBV3-2) and TRBJ2-5, with 11 bases that match TRBD2. The CDR3 is made up of 15 amino acids. CDR1 is LGHDT and CDR2 is YNNKEL in the germline V gene (reference sequence). V shed 4 bases and J 2 bases; nucleotides not matched to a gene: 3. The CDR3 DNA reads TGTGCCAGCAGCCGTAGCGGGAGGGTTCAAGAGACCCAGTACTTC. It specifies CASSRSGRVQETQYF.

The CDR3 DNA is TGTGCCAGCAGGAAGCGGGATGGCCCTCACAATGAGCAGTTCTTC. It is translated as CASRKRDGPHNEQFF. The chain links TRBV27 to TRBJ2-1, with 7 bases lining up with TRBD2. Germline V gives CDR1 MNHEY, CDR2 SMNVEV (reference sequence). The V gene end was trimmed by 6 bases and the J gene end by 5 bases; junction bases not matched to a gene: 10. This CDR3 contains 15 residues.

The V call is TRBV12-3 or TRBV12-4, the J call TRBJ2-6, with a weak D call TRBD2 (5 bases). This CDR3 is built from 13 residues. The ends were cut back, 3 bases at V and 7 bases at J, with 7 bases in the middle. The CDR3 DNA reads TGTGCCAGCAGTTTCGGGGATGCCAACGTCCTGACTTTC. This sequence encodes CASSFGDANVLTF.

This clone has only one observation. The rearrangement uses TRBV30 and TRBJ1-2; possibly TRBD1 for D (6 bases). From germline, CDR1 is GTSNPN and CDR2 SVGIG (reference sequence). The ends were cut back, 4 bases at V and 3 bases at J, with 15 bases in the middle. The CDR3 covers 14 residues. CDR3 sequence: CAWTLLQGYYGYTF. CDR3 DNA sequence: TGTGCCTGGACCCTATTACAGGGATACTATGGCTACACCTTC.

Notes on this clone: The same CDR3 is also encoded by other DNA sequences in this sample. The V call is TRBV14, the J call TRBJ2-1, with 8 bases matching TRBD1. V lost 1 base, J lost 7 bases, and 6 bases stayed unmatched. Per the germline V gene, CDR1 is SGHDN and CDR2 is FVKESK. CDR3 size: 15 residues. The CDR3 coding sequence is TGTGCCAGCAGCCAAGGCAGGGGGCGACGTAATGAGCAGTTCTTC. This codes for CASSQGRGRRNEQFF.

The rearrangement links TRBV28 to TRBJ1-1, with 9 bases lining up with TRBD1. J gave up 8 bases and V 3 bases, and 19 bases lay outside the gene matches. The CDR3 spans 18 residues. Germline V gives CDR1 MDHEN, CDR2 SYDVKM. The CDR3 spells CASSLRGSLDRGGSEAFF. The CDR3 bases are TGTGCCAGCAGTTTGAGAGGGTCTCTGGACAGGGGTGGGTCAGAAGCTTTCTTT.

This clone was seen just once. CDR3 protein: CASSQGRGDRGEKLFF. The CDR3 DNA sequence: TGCGCCAGCAGCCAGGGGAGGGGGGACAGGGGCGAAAAACTGTTTTTT. The chain couples TRBV4-3 to TRBJ1-4; 10 nucleotides line up with TRBD1. The germline gives CDR1 LGHNA, CDR2 YSLEER. CDR3 length: 16 amino acids. V was clipped by 3 bases and J by 8 bases; unmatched bases: 9.

This chain links TRBV11-3 with TRBJ2-2; 11 bases fit TRBD1. The trim removed 1 base at V and 7 bases at J, leaving 2 bases unmatched. The CDR3 covers 15 residues. Germline V gene lookup returns CDR1 SGHNT and CDR2 YENEEA. CDR3 bases: TGTGCCAGCAGCTTAGGGACAGGGGGCGACGGGGAGCTGTTTTTT. Amino acid sequence: CASSLGTGGDGELFF.

The genes are TRBV15 and TRBJ2-5, with 11 bases that match TRBD2. Germline CDR1 is LNHNV and CDR2 is YYDKDF (reference sequence). This CDR3 is built from 15 residues. After removal of 8 bases from V and 2 bases from J, the junction contained 7 bases not matched to a gene. The DNA of the CDR3 is TGTGCCACCTGTCCCGGGACTAGCGGACAAGAGACCCAGTACTTC. It encodes CATCPGTSGQETQYF. Filled out from reference TRBV15 and TRBJ2-5, the complete variable domain reads DAMVIQNPRYQVTQFGKPVTLSCSQTLNHNVMYWYQQKSSQAPKLLFHYYDKDFNNEADTPDNFQSRRPNTSFCFLDIRSPGLGDTAMYLCATCPGTSGQETQYFGPGTRLLVL.

The V call is TRBV4-1, the J call TRBJ1-2; 7 bases agree with TRBD1. This CDR3 is built from 15 residues. CDR1 and CDR2 from the germline V gene are MGHRA and YSYEKL. V was pared by 3 bases and J by 0 bases, with 4 bases of the junction left unmatched. The CDR3 coding sequence is TGCGCCAGCAGCCAGAATCAGGGGGCTAACTATGGCTACACCTTC. It yields the protein CASSQNQGANYGYTF.

The rearrangement joins TRBV20-1 to TRBJ1-2; D is undetermined. The CDR3 sequence is 11 residues long. From germline, CDR1 is DFQATT and CDR2 SNEGSKA (reference sequence). V dropped 5 bases and J dropped 2 bases, with 6 bases sitting between them. CDR3 protein: CSAYQNYGYTF. Here the CDR3 DNA reads TGCAGTGCTTACCAGAACTATGGCTACACCTTC.

The chain links TRBV5-1 to TRBJ2-7, with a possible D match to TRBD1 (8 bases). The CDR3 is 14 residues long. Trimming took 4 bases from V and 5 from J, leaving 16 bases between them. Germline V CDR1 and CDR2: SGHRS, YFSETQ. CDR3 coding DNA: TGCGCCAGCAGCCGTACAGGGGGGGTCCACGAGCAGTACTTC. Its translation is CASSRTGGVHEQYF.

This chain links TRBV7-8 with TRBJ2-7, with unresolved D. Between the trimmed V and J ends, which lost 8 bases and 3 bases, there was a span of 11 bases. The CDR3 spans 12 residues. Germline values: CDR1 SGHVS, CDR2 FQNEAQ. The CDR3 is CASGQLSYEQYF. The DNA for the CDR3 is TGTGCCAGCGGTCAACTAAGCTACGAGCAGTACTTC.

The chain carries TRBV5-1 and TRBJ2-7; maybe TRBD1 (6 bases). V was shortened by 3 bases and J by 7 bases, with 20 bases between the two germline ends. The V gene's germline CDR1 is SGHRS and CDR2 YFSETQ. This CDR3 is 15 amino acids long. CDR3 DNA: TGCGCCAGCAGCTCCGGACAGAGCGGATTTGGGGAGCAGTACTTC. This encodes CASSSGQSGFGEQYF. The variable domain in full, with the rest retrieved from reference TRBV5-1 and TRBJ2-7, is KAGVTQTPRYLIKTRGQQVTLSCSPISGHRSVSWYQQTPGQGLQFLFEYFSETQRNKGNFPGRFSGRQFSNSRSEMNVSTLELGDSALYLCASSSGQSGFGEQYFGPGTRLTVT.

The chain links TRBV2 to TRBJ2-1, with 8 bases that match TRBD2. CDR1 and CDR2 from the germline V gene are SNHLY and FYNNEI. V lost 2 bases, J lost 0 bases, and 6 bases stayed unmatched. This CDR3 region has 17 residues. The CDR3 reads CASSESPSGPSYNEQFF. In DNA form, the CDR3 reads TGTGCCAGCAGTGAATCCCCTAGCGGGCCCTCCTACAATGAGCAGTTCTTC.

This chain links TRBV5-1 with TRBJ1-5, with 7 nucleotides matching TRBD1. The CDR3 length is 13 residues. The J segment lost 7 bases and the V segment lost 4 bases, leaving 5 bases of the junction unmatched. The V gene's germline CDR1 is SGHRS and CDR2 YFSETQ. CDR3 loop: CASSPWTGQPQHF. The CDR3 DNA reads as TGCGCCAGCAGCCCCTGGACAGGCCAGCCCCAGCATTTT.

The gene calls are TRBV2 and TRBJ2-1; D might be TRBD1 (7 bases). The CDR3 spans 15 residues. The V gene lost 9 bases and the J gene lost 0 bases, with 15 bases spanning the gap. From germline, CDR1 is SNHLY and CDR2 FYNNEI. The CDR3 reads CARKTGDSSYNEQFF. CDR3 coding DNA: TGTGCCAGAAAGACGGGGGACAGCTCCTACAATGAGCAGTTCTTC.

This clone was seen a single time. The CDR3, as DNA: TGTGCCTATCAGGGAGGCGATACGCAGTATTTT. Amino acids: CAYQGGDTQYF. The chain links TRBV30 to TRBJ2-3; D might be TRBD2 (6 bases). V lost 7 bases to trimming and J lost 6 bases, with 11 bases between them. This CDR3 has 11 amino acids. Germline lookup yields CDR1 GTSNPN and CDR2 SVGIG (reference sequence).

The V gene is TRBV5-5, the J gene TRBJ2-5, with 7 bases matching TRBD1. The CDR3 runs to 15 residues. Trimming cost V 5 bases and J 5 bases; bases outside gene matches: 12. In germline, CDR1 is SGHKS, CDR2 YYEKEE (reference sequence). This CDR3 is CASSLQPGTVETQYF. The CDR3 nucleotides are TGTGCCAGCAGTTTACAACCCGGGACAGTCGAGACCCAGTACTTC. Together with reference TRBV5-5 and TRBJ2-5, the CDR3 gives the full variable domain: DAGVTQSPTHLIKTRGQQVTLRCSPISGHKSVSWYQQVLGQGPQFIFQYYEKEERGRGNFPDRFSARQFPNYSSELNVNALLLGDSALYLCASSLQPGTVETQYFGPGTRLLVL.

The chain links TRBV3-1 (or the pseudogene TRBV3-2) to TRBJ1-3; TRBD1 matches 8 bases. Germline values: CDR1 LGHDT, CDR2 YNNKEL (reference sequence). After removal of 6 bases from V and 2 bases from J, the junction contained 6 bases not matched to a gene. CDR3 length: 15 residues. Written as DNA, the CDR3 is TGTGCCAGCAGACATAGGACAGGGACTGGAAACACCATATATTTT. Its translation is CASRHRTGTGNTIYF.

The chain couples TRBV3-1 (or the pseudogene TRBV3-2) to TRBJ2-5; D remains unclear. Germline assignment: CDR1 LGHDT and CDR2 YNNKEL (reference sequence). Trimming removed 0 bases from V and 5 bases from J, with 16 bases in between. The CDR3 spans 16 residues. As DNA, the CDR3 is TGTGCCAGCAGCCAAGATTTGGCAGGTAGTAGGGAGACCCAGTACTTC. It yields the protein CASSQDLAGSRETQYF.

The V gene is TRBV6-5, the J gene TRBJ2-3; TRBD2 matches at 10 bases. The CDR3 is made up of 15 amino acids. V was pared by 8 bases and J by 3 bases, with 8 bases of the junction left unmatched. Germline assignment: CDR1 MNHEY and CDR2 SVGAGI. The CDR3 region is CASRASGSRTDTQYF. CDR3 in DNA: TGTGCCAGCCGCGCTAGCGGGAGTCGGACAGATACGCAGTATTTT.

This chain joins TRBV18 and TRBJ1-1; 7 bases match TRBD1. With 8 bases clipped from V and 8 bases from J, the junction kept 11 bases outside the gene matches. CDR3 length: 13 amino acids. Looked up from germline, CDR1 is KGHSH and CDR2 is LQKENI. Written as DNA, the CDR3 is TGTGCCAGCACGACTCAGGGACAGTACGAAGCTTTCTTT. Protein: CASTTQGQYEAFF.

V is TRBV7-3 and J is TRBJ2-1, with TRBD2 as a possible D gene (6 bases). The length of the CDR3 is 15 residues. From germline, CDR1 is SGHTA and CDR2 FQGTGA. Trimming stripped 4 bases from V and 1 base from J, with 11 bases between. CDR3 region: CASSSGTLSYNEQFF. For the CDR3, the DNA is TGTGCCAGCAGCTCCGGGACTCTTTCCTACAATGAGCAGTTCTTC.